This passage covers 9 T cell receptor beta chains from one sample sequenced in a study of blood T cells in healthy people across ages. Through a sample-barcoded 5' primer and a J-beta primer mix, a second PCR was run for roughly 6 to 11 cycles. TCRdb re-called the 5' RACE reads with MiXCR, one entry per CDR3 protein. Of about 1 million distinct CDR3 sequences in the sample, around 43% were seen once. The sequenced sample was blood. The receptor source for this set is a woman between 55 and 75 years old in good health.

This rearrangement joins TRBV20-1 to TRBJ2-7; 9 bases are shared with TRBD1. The tail of the sequence fits TRBJ2-5 better, so the J call may be wrong. From germline, CDR1 is DFQATT and CDR2 SNEGSKA (reference sequence). The CDR3 loop spans 14 amino acids. CDR3 DNA sequence: TGCAGTGCTAGTACAGGGGGCCGGGAAGAGACCCAGTACTTC. It is translated as CSASTGGREETQYF.

This clonotype was recorded a few times. The rearrangement links TRBV5-1 to TRBJ2-4; 11 positions agree with TRBD2. The CDR3 has 23 residues. V lost 4 bases and J lost 1; bases outside the gene matches: 25. Germline V gene sequence: CDR1 SGHRS, CDR2 YFSETQ. For the CDR3, the DNA is TGCGCCAGCAGCGCGGAATTTGACCTAGCGGGAGGACTAGCAAACGGGGCCAAAAACATTCAGTACTTC. This sequence encodes CASSAEFDLAGGLANGAKNIQYF.

This rearrangement joins TRBV28 to TRBJ1-1; D gene unclear. V was pared by 7 bases and J by 4 bases, with 10 bases between. Looked up from germline, CDR1 is MDHEN and CDR2 is SYDVKM. The CDR3 has 12 amino acids. This CDR3 is CASKDPTTEAFF. CDR3 DNA: TGTGCCAGCAAAGACCCGACCACTGAAGCTTTCTTT.

The chain joins TRBV27 to TRBJ1-2, with TRBD1 matching over 8 bases. From germline, CDR1 is MNHEY and CDR2 SMNVEV (reference sequence). This CDR3 comprises 17 residues. The junction had 19 bases not matched to a gene; V was cut back by 6 bases and J by 7 bases. CDR3 protein: CASSTKSRPGQAFGYTF. CDR3 nucleotides: TGTGCCAGCAGCACAAAGTCTAGACCGGGACAGGCCTTTGGCTACACCTTC.

V gene TRBV20-1 combines with J gene TRBJ2-2, with D unclear. V lost 0 bases to trimming and J lost 0 bases, with 2 bases between them. Per the germline V gene, CDR1 is DFQATT and CDR2 is SNEGSKA (reference sequence). The CDR3 spans 13 residues. The CDR3 protein is CSARDPNTGELFF. Here the CDR3 DNA reads TGCAGTGCTAGAGATCCGAACACCGGGGAGCTGTTTTTT.

Concerning this clonotype: A much bigger clone sits one base away, suggesting this may be a read error. J is TRBJ2-3 and V is TRBV7-9; D uncertain. From germline, CDR1 is SEHNR and CDR2 FQNEAQ (reference sequence). The CDR3 spans 13 residues. The CDR3 loop reads CASSTLSTETQYF. Here the CDR3 DNA reads TGTGCCAGCAGCACCCTCTCCACAGAGACGCAGTATTTT.

The chain uses TRBV7-9 and TRBJ2-3, with D hard to call. CDR1 is SEHNR and CDR2 is FQNEAQ in the germline V gene (reference sequence). V was cut by 3 bases and J by 1 base, with 14 bases left in between. This CDR3 has 16 amino acids. This CDR3 is CASSFRTPVGTDTQYF. CDR3 DNA: TGTGCCAGCAGCTTTCGGACCCCGGTAGGCACAGATACGCAGTATTTT.

This clonotype was seen a single time. This chain uses TRBV2 with TRBJ2-5; TRBD2 agrees at 9 bases. The germline CDR1 and CDR2 sequences are SNHLY and FYNNEI. V trimming: 1 base; J trimming: 11 bases; junction bases outside the gene matches: 14. The CDR3 contains 16 residues. The CDR3 loop reads CASSEDLAGSDNEQYF. The CDR3 nucleotides read TGTGCCAGCAGTGAAGACCTAGCGGGGTCGGACAATGAGCAGTACTTC.

This clonotype was detected only a few times. The chain links TRBV6-2 or TRBV6-3 to TRBJ2-1; 13 nucleotides line up with TRBD2. The CDR3 extends over 14 amino acids. From germline, CDR1 is MNHEY and CDR2 SVGEGT. With 11 bases clipped from V and 7 bases from J, the junction kept 8 bases outside the gene matches. The CDR3 DNA sequence: TGTGCCGCGCAGGGGGGACTAGCGGGGAATGAGCAGTTCTTC. Translation gives CAAQGGLAGNEQFF.